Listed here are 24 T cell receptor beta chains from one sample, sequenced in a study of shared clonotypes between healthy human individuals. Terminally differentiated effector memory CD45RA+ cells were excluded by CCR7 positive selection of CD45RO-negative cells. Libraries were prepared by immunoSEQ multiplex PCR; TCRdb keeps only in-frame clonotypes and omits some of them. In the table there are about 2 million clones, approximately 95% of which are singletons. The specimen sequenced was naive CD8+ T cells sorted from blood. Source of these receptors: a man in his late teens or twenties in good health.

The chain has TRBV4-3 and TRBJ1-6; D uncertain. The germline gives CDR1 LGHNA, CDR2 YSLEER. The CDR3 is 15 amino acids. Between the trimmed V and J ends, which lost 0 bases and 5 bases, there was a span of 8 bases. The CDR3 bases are TGCGCCAGCAGCCAAGATTTGATAGATAATTCACCCCTCCACTTT. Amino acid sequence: CASSQDLIDNSPLHF.

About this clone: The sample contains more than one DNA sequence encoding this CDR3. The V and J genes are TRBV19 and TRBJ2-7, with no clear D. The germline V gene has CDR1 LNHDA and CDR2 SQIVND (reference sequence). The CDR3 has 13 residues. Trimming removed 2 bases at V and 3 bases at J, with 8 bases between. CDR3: CASSIRPNYEQYF. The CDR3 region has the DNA TGTGCCAGTAGTATAAGGCCGAACTACGAGCAGTACTTC.

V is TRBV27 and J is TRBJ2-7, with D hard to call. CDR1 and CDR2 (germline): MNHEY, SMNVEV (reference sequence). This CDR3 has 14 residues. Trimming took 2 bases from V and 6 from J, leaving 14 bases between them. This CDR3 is CASSLGPFGTEQYF. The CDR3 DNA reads TGTGCCAGCAGTTTAGGACCGTTCGGTACCGAGCAGTACTTC.

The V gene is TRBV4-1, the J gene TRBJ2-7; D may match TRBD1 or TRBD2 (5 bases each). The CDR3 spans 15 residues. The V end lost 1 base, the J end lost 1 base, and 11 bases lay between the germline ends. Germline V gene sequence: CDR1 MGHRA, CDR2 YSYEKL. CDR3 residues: CASSQARGRSYEQYF. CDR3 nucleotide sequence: TGCGCCAGCAGCCAAGCGAGGGGAAGATCCTACGAGCAGTACTTC.

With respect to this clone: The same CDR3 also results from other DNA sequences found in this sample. The CDR3, as DNA: TGTGCCAGCAGCCGGGCCTACGAGCAGTACTTC. Translation gives CASSRAYEQYF. The gene calls are TRBV5-6 and TRBJ2-7; D not resolved. This CDR3 is built from 11 residues. Trimming left V 4 bases short and J 2 bases short, with 4 bases between. In germline, CDR1 is SGHDT, CDR2 YYEEEE.

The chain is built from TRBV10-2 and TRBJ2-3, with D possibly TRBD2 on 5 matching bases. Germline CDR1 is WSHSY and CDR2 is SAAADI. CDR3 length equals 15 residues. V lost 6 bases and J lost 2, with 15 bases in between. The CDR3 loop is CASRGLESLTDTQYF. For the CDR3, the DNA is TGCGCCAGCAGAGGACTCGAATCCCTCACAGATACGCAGTATTTT.

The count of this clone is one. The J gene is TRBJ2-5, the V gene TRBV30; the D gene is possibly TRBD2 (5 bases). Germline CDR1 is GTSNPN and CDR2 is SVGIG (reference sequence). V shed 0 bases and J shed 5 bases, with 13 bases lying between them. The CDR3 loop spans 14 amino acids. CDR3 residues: CAWSVTGNEETQYF. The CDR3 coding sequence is TGTGCCTGGAGTGTAACGGGGAACGAGGAGACCCAGTACTTC.

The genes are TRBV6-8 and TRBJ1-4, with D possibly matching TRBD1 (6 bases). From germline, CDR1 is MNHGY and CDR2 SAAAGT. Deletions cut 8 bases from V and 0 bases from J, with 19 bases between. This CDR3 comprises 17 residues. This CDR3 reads CASGIKGTLATNEKLFF. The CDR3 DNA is TGTGCCAGCGGAATAAAGGGGACACTCGCAACTAATGAAAAACTGTTTTTT.

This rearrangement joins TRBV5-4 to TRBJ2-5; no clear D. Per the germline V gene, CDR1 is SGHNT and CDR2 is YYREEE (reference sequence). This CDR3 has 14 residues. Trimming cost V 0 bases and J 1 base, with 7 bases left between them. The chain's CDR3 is CASSLEAIQETQYF. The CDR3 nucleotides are TGTGCCAGCAGCTTGGAGGCTATCCAAGAGACCCAGTACTTC.

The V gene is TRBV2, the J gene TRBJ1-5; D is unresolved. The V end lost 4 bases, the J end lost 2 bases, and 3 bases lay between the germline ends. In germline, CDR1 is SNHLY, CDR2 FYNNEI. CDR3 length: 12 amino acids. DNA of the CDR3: TGTGCCAGCAGTGTTGGCAATCAGCCCCAGCATTTT. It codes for CASSVGNQPQHF.

CDR3 protein: CASSQDWDSHNTQYF. In DNA, the CDR3 is TGCGCCAGCAGCCAAGATTGGGACAGTCACAATACGCAGTATTTT. This sequence joins TRBV4-1 and TRBJ2-3, with 7 nucleotides matching TRBD1. The CDR3 totals 15 residues. Germline lookup yields CDR1 MGHRA and CDR2 YSYEKL. With V trimmed by 0 bases and J by 7 bases, 7 bases remained unmatched.

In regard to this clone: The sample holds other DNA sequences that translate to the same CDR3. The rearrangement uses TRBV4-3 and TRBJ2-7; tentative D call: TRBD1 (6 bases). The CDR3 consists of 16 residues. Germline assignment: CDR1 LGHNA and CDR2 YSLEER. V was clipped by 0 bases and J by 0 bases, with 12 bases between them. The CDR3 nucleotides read TGCGCCAGCAGCCAAGATGGGGGCGGTAGCTCCTACGAGCAGTACTTC. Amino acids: CASSQDGGGSSYEQYF.

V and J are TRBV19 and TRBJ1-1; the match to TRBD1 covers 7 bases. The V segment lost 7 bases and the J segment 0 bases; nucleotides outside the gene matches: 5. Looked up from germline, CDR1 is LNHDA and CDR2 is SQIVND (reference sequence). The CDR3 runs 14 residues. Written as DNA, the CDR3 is TGTGCCAGTACCGGGGGACAGTTGAACACTGAAGCTTTCTTT. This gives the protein CASTGGQLNTEAFF. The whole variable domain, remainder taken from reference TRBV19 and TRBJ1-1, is DGGITQSPKYLFRKEGQNVTLSCEQNLNHDAMYWYRQDPGQGLRLIYYSQIVNDFQKGDIAEGYSVSREKKESFPLTVTSAQKNPTAFYLCASTGGQLNTEAFFGQGTRLTVV.

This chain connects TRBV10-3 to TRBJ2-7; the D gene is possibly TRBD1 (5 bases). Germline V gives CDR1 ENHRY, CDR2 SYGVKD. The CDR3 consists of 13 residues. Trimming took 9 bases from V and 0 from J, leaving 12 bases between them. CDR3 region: CAIVDNASYEQYF. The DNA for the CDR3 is TGTGCCATAGTGGACAACGCCTCCTACGAGCAGTACTTC.

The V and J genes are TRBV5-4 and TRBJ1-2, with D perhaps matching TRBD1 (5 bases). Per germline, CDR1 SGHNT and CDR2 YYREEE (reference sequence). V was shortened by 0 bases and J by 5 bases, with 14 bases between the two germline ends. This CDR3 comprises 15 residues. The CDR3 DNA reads TGTGCCAGCAGCTTGGATCGGGACGCCCTTTATGGCTACACCTTC. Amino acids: CASSLDRDALYGYTF.

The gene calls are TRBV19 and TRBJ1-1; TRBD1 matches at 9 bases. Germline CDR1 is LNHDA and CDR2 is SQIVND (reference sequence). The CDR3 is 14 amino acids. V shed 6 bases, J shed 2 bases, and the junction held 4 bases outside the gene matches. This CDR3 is CASSRTGVNTEAFF. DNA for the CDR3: TGTGCCAGTAGCCGGACAGGGGTAAACACTGAAGCTTTCTTT.

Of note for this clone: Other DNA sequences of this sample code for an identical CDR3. The CDR3 spells CASSPGQSYEQYF. For the CDR3, the DNA is TGTGCCAGCAGCCCAGGACAATCCTACGAGCAGTACTTC. V usage is TRBV7-9 and J usage is TRBJ2-7, with TRBD1 as a possible D gene (5 bases). Trimming removed 5 bases at V and 1 base at J, with 9 bases between. This CDR3 region has 13 residues. The V gene's germline CDR1 is SEHNR and CDR2 FQNEAQ (reference sequence).

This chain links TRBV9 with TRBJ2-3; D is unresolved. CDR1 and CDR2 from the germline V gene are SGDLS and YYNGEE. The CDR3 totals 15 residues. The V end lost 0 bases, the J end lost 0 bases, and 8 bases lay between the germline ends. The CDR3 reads CASSVAALSTDTQYF. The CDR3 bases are TGTGCCAGCAGCGTAGCTGCCCTTAGCACAGATACGCAGTATTTT.

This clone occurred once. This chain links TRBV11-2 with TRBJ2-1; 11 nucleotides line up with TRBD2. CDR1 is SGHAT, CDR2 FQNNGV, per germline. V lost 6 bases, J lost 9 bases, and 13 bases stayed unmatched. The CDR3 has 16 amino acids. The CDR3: CASSHRVLAGGPEQFF. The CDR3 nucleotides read TGTGCCAGCAGTCACAGGGTGTTAGCGGGAGGGCCTGAGCAGTTCTTC.

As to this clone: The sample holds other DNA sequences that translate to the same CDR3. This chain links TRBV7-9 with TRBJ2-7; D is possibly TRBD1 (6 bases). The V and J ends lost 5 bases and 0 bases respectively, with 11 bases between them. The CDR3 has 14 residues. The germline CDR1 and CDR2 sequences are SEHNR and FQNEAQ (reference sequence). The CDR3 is CASSPGANSYEQYF. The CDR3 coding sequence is TGTGCCAGCAGCCCAGGGGCCAACTCCTACGAGCAGTACTTC. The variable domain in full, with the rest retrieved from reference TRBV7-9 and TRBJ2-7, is DTGVSQNPRHKITKRGQNVTFRCDPISEHNRLYWYRQTLGQGPEFLTYFQNEAQLEKSRLLSDRFSAERPKGSFSTLEIQRTEQGDSAMYLCASSPGANSYEQYFGPGTRLTVT.

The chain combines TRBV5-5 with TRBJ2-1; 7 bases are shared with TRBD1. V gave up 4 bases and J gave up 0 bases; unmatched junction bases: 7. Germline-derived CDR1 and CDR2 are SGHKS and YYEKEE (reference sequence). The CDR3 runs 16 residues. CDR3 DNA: TGTGCCAGCAGCCTAGGACAGGCAAGCTCCTACAATGAGCAGTTCTTC. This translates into CASSLGQASSYNEQFF.

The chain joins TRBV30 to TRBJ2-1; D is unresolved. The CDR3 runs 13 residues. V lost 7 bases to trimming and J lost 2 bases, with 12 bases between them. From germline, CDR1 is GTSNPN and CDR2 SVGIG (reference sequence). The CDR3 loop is CAYGLRPYNEQFF. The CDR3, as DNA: TGTGCCTACGGCCTCAGGCCCTACAATGAGCAGTTCTTC.

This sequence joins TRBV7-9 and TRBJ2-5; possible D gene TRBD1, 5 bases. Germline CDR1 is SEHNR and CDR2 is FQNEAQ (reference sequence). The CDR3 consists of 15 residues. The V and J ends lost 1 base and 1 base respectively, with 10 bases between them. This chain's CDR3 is CASSLDAGFQETQYF. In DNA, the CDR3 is TGTGCCAGCAGCTTAGACGCAGGGTTCCAAGAGACCCAGTACTTC. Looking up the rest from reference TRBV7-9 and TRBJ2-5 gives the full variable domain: DTGVSQNPRHKITKRGQNVTFRCDPISEHNRLYWYRQTLGQGPEFLTYFQNEAQLEKSRLLSDRFSAERPKGSFSTLEIQRTEQGDSAMYLCASSLDAGFQETQYFGPGTRLLVL.

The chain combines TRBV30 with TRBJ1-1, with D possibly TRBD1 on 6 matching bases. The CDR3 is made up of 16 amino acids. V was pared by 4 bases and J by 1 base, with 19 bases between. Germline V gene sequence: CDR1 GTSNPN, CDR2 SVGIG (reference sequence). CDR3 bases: TGTGCCTGGAACCTCGGACCAGGGACATCGAACACTGAAGCTTTCTTT. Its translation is CAWNLGPGTSNTEAFF.